This TCR beta chain was captured by sequencing in a study of blood T cell repertoires in COVID-19. Background on the study: Sites across the United States, Italy and Spain contributed samples from acute and convalescent COVID-19. PBMCs, B-cell-depleted T cells, or T cells were the source of the cDNA or gDNA that made up the material.

In the source study's methods: Estimated nucleated cell counts came from reference gene primer amplification. Profiled with immunoSEQ multiplex PCR; TCRdb holds only in-frame clones, not every one. V and J calls and clone size come straight from that table; D and trimming were deduced from the DNA. The table includes 250,000 to 300,000 clones, 80% to 90% detected once. V lost 4 bases, J lost 6 bases, and 8 bases stayed unmatched. Germline-derived CDR1 and CDR2 are SGHNT and YYREEE (reference sequence). The CDR3 has 15 amino acids. This clonotype was sampled from a woman in her thirties or forties who had recovered from COVID-19. This chain uses TRBV5-4 with TRBJ2-1; 9 bases align to TRBD1. The specimen was peripheral blood. The CDR3: CASSKPGQGANEQFF. The CDR3 DNA reads as TGTGCCAGCAGCAAACCGGGACAGGGTGCCAATGAGCAGTTCTTC.